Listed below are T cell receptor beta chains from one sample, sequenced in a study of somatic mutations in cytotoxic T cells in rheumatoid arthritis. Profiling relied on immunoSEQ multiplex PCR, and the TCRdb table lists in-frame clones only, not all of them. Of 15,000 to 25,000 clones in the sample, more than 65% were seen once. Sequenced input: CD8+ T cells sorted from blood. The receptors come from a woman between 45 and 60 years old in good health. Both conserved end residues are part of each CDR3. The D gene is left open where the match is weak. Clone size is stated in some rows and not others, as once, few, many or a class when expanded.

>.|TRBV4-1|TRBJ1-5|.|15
TGCGCCAGCAGCCAAGGGACGGGGGGCAATCAGCCCCAGCATTTT
CASSQGTGGNQPQHF
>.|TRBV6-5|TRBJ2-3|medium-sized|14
TGTGCCAGCAGTTACGCTAGCGGCACAGATACGCAGTATTTT
CASSYASGTDTQYF
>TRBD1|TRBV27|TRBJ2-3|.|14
TGTGCCATTTCGAAGGACAGGGACACAGATACGCAGTATTTT
CAISKDRDTDTQYF
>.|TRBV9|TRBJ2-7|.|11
TGTGCCAGCAGCGCCCTTCACGAGCAGTACTTC
CASSALHEQYF
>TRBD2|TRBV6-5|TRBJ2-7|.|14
TGTGCCAGCAGGATAGCGGGGGCGTTTCACGAGCAGTACTTC
CASRIAGAFHEQYF
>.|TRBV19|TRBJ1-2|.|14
TGTGCCAGTAGTCCAGGGCGGGTCGGCTATGGCTACACCTTC
CASSPGRVGYGYTF
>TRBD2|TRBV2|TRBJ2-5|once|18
TGTGCCAGCAGTGAGCTAGCGGGAGGCCGGTGGGACCAAGAGACCCAGTACTTC
CASSELAGGRWDQETQYF
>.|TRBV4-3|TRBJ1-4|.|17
TGCGCCAGCAGCCAAGATCCGCGGGCAGGCACTAATGAAAAACTGTTTTTT
CASSQDPRAGTNEKLFF
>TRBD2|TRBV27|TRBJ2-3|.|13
TGTGCCAGCACCTGGGGGGGTGGTGAGACGCAGTATTTT
CASTWGGGETQYF
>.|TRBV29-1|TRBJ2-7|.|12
TGCAGCGTTGTGGGGGTCGGGGGACAGTTTACCTTC
CSVVGVGGQFTF
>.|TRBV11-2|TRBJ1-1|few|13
TGTGCCAGCAGCCGAGGGACGAACACTGAAGCTTTCTTT
CASSRGTNTEAFF
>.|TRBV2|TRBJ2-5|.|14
TGTGCCAGCAGTGATCCCCTTTCTCTCGAGACCCAGTACTTC
CASSDPLSLETQYF
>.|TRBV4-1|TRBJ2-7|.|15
TGCGCCAGCAGCCAAGCGCAGGGAGTCTTCCACGAGCAGTACTTC
CASSQAQGVFHEQYF
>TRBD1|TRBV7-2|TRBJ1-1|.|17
TGTGCCAGCAGCTTAGGTTCCGCACAGGGGGCGCGAACTGAAGCTTTCTTT
CASSLGSAQGARTEAFF
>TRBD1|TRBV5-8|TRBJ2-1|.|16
TGTGCCAGCAAACAGGGGGCGTGGGAGCAATACAATGAGCAGTTCTTC
CASKQGAWEQYNEQFF
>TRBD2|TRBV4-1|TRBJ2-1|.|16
TGCGCCAGCAGCCAAGATCGGGCGGGAGAGGGGAATGAGCAGTTCTTC
CASSQDRAGEGNEQFF
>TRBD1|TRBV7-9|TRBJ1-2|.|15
TGTGCCAGCAGCTTTTCCGGGACAGAACCCTATGGCTACACCTTC
CASSFSGTEPYGYTF
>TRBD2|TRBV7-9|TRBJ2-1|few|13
TGTGCCACCGCGGGAGACCCTGCTGTGGAGCAGTTCTTC
CATAGDPAVEQFF
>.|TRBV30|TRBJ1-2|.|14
TGTGCCTGGACCCCGAGAAGGGGCGGTTTCGGCTACACCTTC
CAWTPRRGGFGYTF
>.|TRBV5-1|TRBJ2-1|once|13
TGCGCCAGCAGCCCGTGGGTAGGGGATGAGCAGTTCTTC
CASSPWVGDEQFF
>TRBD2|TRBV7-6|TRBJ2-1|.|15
TGTGCCAGCAGCCAACGGACTAGCTTAGACAATGAGCAGTTCTTC
CASSQRTSLDNEQFF
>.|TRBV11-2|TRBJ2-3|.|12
TGTGCCAGCTTCGGCGGGACAGATACGCAGTATTTT
CASFGGTDTQYF
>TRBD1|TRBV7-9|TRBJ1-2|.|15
TGTGCCAGCAGCTTCGACAGGGGCCGACTCTATGGCTACACCTTC
CASSFDRGRLYGYTF
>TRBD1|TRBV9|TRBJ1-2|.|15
TGTGCCAGCAGCGTAGGTGGGACAGTAAACTATGGCTACACCTTC
CASSVGGTVNYGYTF
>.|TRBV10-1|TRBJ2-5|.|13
TGCGCCAGCAAACCGGGAAACCAAGAGACCCAGTACTTC
CASKPGNQETQYF
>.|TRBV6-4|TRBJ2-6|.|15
TGTGCCAGCAGTGACTCGACACAGGGGGCCAACGTCCTGACTTTC
CASSDSTQGANVLTF
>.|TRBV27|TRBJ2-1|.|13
TGTGCCAGCAGTCTTAGTGGGACTCGGGAGCAGTTCTTC
CASSLSGTREQFF
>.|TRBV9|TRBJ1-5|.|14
TGTGCCAGCAGCAGCCGGGGGGGGCGTCAGCCCCAGCATTTT
CASSSRGGRQPQHF
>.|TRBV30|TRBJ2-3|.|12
TGTGCCTGGGGGGAGTTAACAGATACGCAGTATTTT
CAWGELTDTQYF
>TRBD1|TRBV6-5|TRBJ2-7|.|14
TGTGCCAGCAGTTACTCAGGACAGGGATACGAGCAGTACTTC
CASSYSGQGYEQYF
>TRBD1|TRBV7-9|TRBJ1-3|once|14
TGTGCCAGCAGCTTCGGGGACAGTGGAAACACCATATATTTT
CASSFGDSGNTIYF
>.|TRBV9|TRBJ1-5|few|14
TGTGCCAGCAGCAGCGGGACGGTCAATCAGCCCCAGCATTTT
CASSSGTVNQPQHF
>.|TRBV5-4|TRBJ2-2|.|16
TGCGCCAGCAGCCCGGGACTCGGCAAAAACACCGGGGAGCTGTTTTTT
CASSPGLGKNTGELFF
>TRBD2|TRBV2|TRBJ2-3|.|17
TGTGCCAGCAGTGAAGGGCTAGCGGGAGCTGGGGGAGATACGCAGTATTTT
CASSEGLAGAGGDTQYF
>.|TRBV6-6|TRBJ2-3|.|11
TGTGCCAGCGCCCAAACAGATACGCAGTATTTT
CASAQTDTQYF
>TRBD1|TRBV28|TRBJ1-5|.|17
TGTGCCAGCAGTCCCCTGACAGGGGATCTTAGCAATCAGCCCCAGCATTTT
CASSPLTGDLSNQPQHF
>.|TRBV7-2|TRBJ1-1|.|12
TGTGCCAGCAGCCTTCCGGGGTCTGATGCTTTCTTT
CASSLPGSDAFF
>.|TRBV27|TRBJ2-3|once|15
TGTGCCAGCAAGGGGCCAGCAGCTAGCACAGATACGCAGTATTTT
CASKGPAASTDTQYF
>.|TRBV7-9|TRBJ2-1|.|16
TGTGCCAGCAGCCCTCCTGCGGGACCGGACAACAATGAGCAGTTCTTC
CASSPPAGPDNNEQFF
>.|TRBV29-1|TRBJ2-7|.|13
TGCAGCGTTGAAACGGGGGAGGTCGACGAGCAGTACTTC
CSVETGEVDEQYF
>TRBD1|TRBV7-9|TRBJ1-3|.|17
TGTGCCAGCAGCGACAGGGGAGTAACCTTATCTGGAAACACCATATATTTT
CASSDRGVTLSGNTIYF
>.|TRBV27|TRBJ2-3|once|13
TGTGCCAGCAGTACCGCCTGGGGTTATACGCAGTATTTT
CASSTAWGYTQYF
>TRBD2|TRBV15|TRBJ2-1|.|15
TGTGCCACCAGCAGAGAGAGCGGGGCGAACAATGAGCAGTTCTTC
CATSRESGANNEQFF
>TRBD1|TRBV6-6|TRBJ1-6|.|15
TGTGCCAGCAGTGAGGGAGGGGGCAGGGATTCACCCCTCCACTTT
CASSEGGGRDSPLHF
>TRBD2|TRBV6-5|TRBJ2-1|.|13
TGTGCCAGCAGTTACTCCGGGGGGGGTGAGCAGTTCTTC
CASSYSGGGEQFF
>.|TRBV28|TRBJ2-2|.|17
TGTGCCAGCAGTTTAAGCGACGGGGGTTACTGGACCGGGGAGCTGTTTTTT
CASSLSDGGYWTGELFF
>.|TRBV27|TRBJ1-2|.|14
TGTGCCAGCAGTTTCGGCAGGGATAGCTATGGCTACACCTTC
CASSFGRDSYGYTF
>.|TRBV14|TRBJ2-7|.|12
TGTGCCAGCAGCCTGTGGGGGAACGAGCAGTACTTC
CASSLWGNEQYF
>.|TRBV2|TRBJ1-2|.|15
TGTGCCAGCAGGGAGACGGGCACAGGACTTTATGGCTACACCTTC
CASRETGTGLYGYTF
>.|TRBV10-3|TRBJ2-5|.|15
TGTGCCAGCCCCCCGCGGAGGGGGCGCCCGGAGACCCAGTACTTC
CASPPRRGRPETQYF
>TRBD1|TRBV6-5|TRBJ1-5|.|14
TGTGCCAGCAGACAGGGGGCGGGCAATCAGCCCCAGCATTTT
CASRQGAGNQPQHF
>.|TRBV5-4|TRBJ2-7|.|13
TGTGCCAGCAGCTTGGGGTCCTCGGACGAGCAGTACTTC
CASSLGSSDEQYF
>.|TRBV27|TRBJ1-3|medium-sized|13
TGTGCCAGCAGTTTAACCTCTGGAAACACCATATATTTT
CASSLTSGNTIYF
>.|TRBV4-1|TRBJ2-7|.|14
TGCGCCAGCAGCCAAGAGACCGTCTACTACGAGCAGTACTTC
CASSQETVYYEQYF
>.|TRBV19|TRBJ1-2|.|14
TGTGCCAGTTCGGGACATTCGCTTGGCTATGGCTACACCTTC
CASSGHSLGYGYTF
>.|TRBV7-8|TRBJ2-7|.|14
TGTGCCAGCAGCTTAGCGCCTAGCGCCTACGAGCAGTACTTC
CASSLAPSAYEQYF
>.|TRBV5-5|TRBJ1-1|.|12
TGTGCCAGCAGCTGGACGGACACTGAAGCTTTCTTT
CASSWTDTEAFF